A single sample gave rise to the 2 T cell receptor beta chains below, sequenced in a study of T cell responses to AZD1222 COVID-19 vaccine. Clones were sequenced by immunoSEQ multiplex PCR, and TCRdb holds only the in-frame ones, with some missing. The sample lists tens of thousands of clones, approximately 85% occurring once. The sample was peripheral blood, taken 28 days after the second AZD1222 dose. Receptors were obtained from an adult who received the AZD1222 COVID-19 vaccine.

This chain uses TRBV4-2 with TRBJ2-7; D tentatively reads TRBD1 or TRBD2 (7 bases each). Trimming took 3 bases from V and 3 from J, leaving 12 bases between them. CDR3 length: 14 residues. Germline V gene sequence: CDR1 LGHNA, CDR2 YNFKEQ. In DNA form, the CDR3 reads TGTGCCAGCAGCCAGTCAGGGGGGGGCTACGAGCAGTACTTC. Amino acids: CASSQSGGGYEQYF.

With respect to this clone: One end of the junction is discordant with germline, which a read error may explain. The chain carries TRBV7-7 and TRBJ2-5; either TRBD1 or TRBD2 may fit D (6 bases each). Germline V lookup: CDR1 SSHAT, CDR2 FNYEAQ (reference sequence). This CDR3 spans 14 amino acids. CDR3 nucleotides: TGTGCTAGCAGCTTAGGGGGGCGCGGGGAGACCCAGTACTTC. Translation gives CASSLGGRGETQYF.